This TCR beta chain is from a study of tumor and adjacent non-tumor tissue in lung cancer. The wider study: About 4.17 million productive TCRbeta reads were obtained per sample on average.

The CDR3 is 18 amino acids. This sample's RNA came from whole unsorted tissue. The normal lung tissue was taken more than 3 cm from the tumor edge. Turning to this clonotype: An end of the junction does not agree with germline; a read error may underlie this.

A modified ARM-PCR protocol with three rounds of nested PCR amplified TCRbeta. One entry per CDR3 protein results from TCRdb running MiXCR on the multiplex PCR reads. The sample records 60,000 to 100,000 distinct CDR3 sequences, approximately 82% being singletons. The chain is built from TRBV12-3 or TRBV12-4 and TRBJ1-3, with 8 bases fitting TRBD1. The specimen was distant non-tumor lung tissue. The TCR originated in a man in his 70s with non-small cell lung cancer. CDR3 in amino acids: CVSSPPGTGIGSRNTIYF. Written as DNA, the CDR3 is TGTGTCAGCAGTCCTCCCGGGACAGGAATCGGCTCTAGAAACACCATATATTTT.